This is a list of T cell receptor beta chains from one sample in a study of T cells in localized non-small cell lung cancer. Sequencing was performed with immunoSEQ multiplex PCR; in TCRdb, only in-frame clones are kept and a portion is missing. The sample includes 70,000 to 100,000 clones, roughly 88% of them seen just once. The input for sequencing was PBMCs, taken before any cancer treatment. Receptors originate from a woman between 40 and 69 years old with stage II squamous cell lung carcinoma. The CDR3 runs from the conserved cysteine through the conserved F or W. D genes are given only for firm matches. Some rows have no size entry. The others give once, few or many, or a class for an expanded clone.

V gene,clone size,D gene,J gene,CDR3 DNA,CDR3 protein
TRBV4-1,-,-,TRBJ1-2,TGCGCCAGCAGCCAAGAGTCGCAGGGCTATGGCTACACCTTC,CASSQESQGYGYTF
TRBV29-1,once,TRBD1,TRBJ1-5,TGCAGCGTCGGTGGGGGGACAGCACCTAATCAGCCCCAGCATTTT,CSVGGGTAPNQPQHF
TRBV5-1,-,-,TRBJ1-3,TGCGCCAGCAGCTTGGTCGGGGCTAGCTCTGGAAACACCATATATTTT,CASSLVGASSGNTIYF
TRBV7-9,-,-,TRBJ1-2,TGTGCCAGCAGCGAGGGGGGCGTGAGGACGTATGGCTACACCTTC,CASSEGGVRTYGYTF
TRBV27,-,-,TRBJ2-3,TGTGCCAGCAGTTCGAGAGGGTTTGCAGATACGCAGTATTTT,CASSSRGFADTQYF
TRBV7-6,-,-,TRBJ2-6,TGTGCCAGCAGCTTGGGCAGGCTTAGCTCTGGGGCCAACGTCCTGACTTTC,CASSLGRLSSGANVLTF
TRBV6-1,-,TRBD1,TRBJ1-2,TGTGCCAGCAGCGGGGACAGCGCTGCCTATGGCTACACCTTC,CASSGDSAAYGYTF
TRBV6-1,-,-,TRBJ1-5,TGTGCCAGCAGCCTAATGAATCAGCCCCAGCATTTT,CASSLMNQPQHF
TRBV2,-,-,TRBJ1-4,TGTGCCAGCAGTGAGGGGAAACTGTTTTTT,CASSEGKLFF
TRBV19,-,-,TRBJ2-1,TGTGCCAGTAGTATAGCCGCCCCGACAGGACTCTGGTACAATGAGCAGTTCTTC,CASSIAAPTGLWYNEQFF
TRBV6-6,-,-,TRBJ1-5,TGTGCCAGCAGCCGGGCAGGGTGGAATCAGCCCCAGCATTTT,CASSRAGWNQPQHF
TRBV2,few,-,TRBJ2-3,TGTGCCAGCAGTCCCGAGAGCACAGATACGCAGTATTTT,CASSPESTDTQYF
TRBV6-1,-,-,TRBJ1-1,TGTGCCAGCACCGAAGAAGAGGGATCGAACACTGAAGCTTTCTTT,CASTEEEGSNTEAFF
TRBV5-1,-,TRBD1,TRBJ1-3,TGCGCCAGCAGTTCTACACCGGGACAGGGAAGCTCTGGAAACACCATATATTTT,CASSSTPGQGSSGNTIYF
TRBV6-6,-,TRBD1,TRBJ2-1,TGTGCCAGCAGTGCCGGACAGGGTTCGGGTGAGCAGTTCTTC,CASSAGQGSGEQFF
TRBV9,-,-,TRBJ1-1,TGTGCCAGCAGCGTAGGGGTAGGGAACACTGAAGCTTTCTTT,CASSVGVGNTEAFF
TRBV10-1,few,-,TRBJ1-1,TGCGCCAGCAGGAAGACAGAGAACACTGAAGCTTTCTTT,CASRKTENTEAFF
TRBV1,-,-,TRBJ1-6,TGCACCAGCAGCCAAGATTGGCTGGCCATTCTCTCCTATAATTCACCCCTCCACTTT,CTSSQDWLAILSYNSPLHF
TRBV27,-,-,TRBJ1-1,TGTGCCAGCAGCCCTGCGGACGGATTGAACACTGAAGCTTTCTTT,CASSPADGLNTEAFF
TRBV19,once,TRBD1,TRBJ2-7,TGTGCCAGTAGTCCCAGACAGGGATTGGCCTACGAGCAGTACTTC,CASSPRQGLAYEQYF
TRBV7-9,once,-,TRBJ1-3,TGTGCCAGCAGCCCCGGGGGGAACTCTGGAAACACCATATATTTT,CASSPGGNSGNTIYF
TRBV13,-,-,TRBJ2-1,TGTGCCAGCAGCTTAGCCGAATCCTACAATGAGCAGTTCTTC,CASSLAESYNEQFF
TRBV18,-,-,TRBJ2-6,TGTGCCAGCTCTCTTCCTGGGGCCAACGTCCTGACTTTC,CASSLPGANVLTF
TRBV27,-,-,TRBJ1-5,TGTGCCAGCAGCATTAAGTTCCCAGGGCTGGGGCAGCCCCAGCATTTT,CASSIKFPGLGQPQHF
TRBV27,-,TRBD1,TRBJ1-2,TGTGCCAGCAGTCGAACCGTGACAGGGGGCGGCTATGGCTACACCTTC,CASSRTVTGGGYGYTF
TRBV9,-,-,TRBJ1-2,TGTGCCAGCAGCGTCGGCGGAGTGGGCTACACCTTC,CASSVGGVGYTF
TRBV4-1,-,-,TRBJ1-1,TGCGCCAGCAGCCAAGGACTGCTGAACACTGAAGCTTTCTTT,CASSQGLLNTEAFF
TRBV7-8,-,-,TRBJ1-2,TGTGCCAGCAGCTTTGAGGGTCACGGCTACACCTTC,CASSFEGHGYTF
TRBV13,-,-,TRBJ1-1,TGTGCCAGCAGCTTCTCCCTTTCGAACACTGAAGCTTTCTTT,CASSFSLSNTEAFF
TRBV29-1,once,-,TRBJ1-2,TGCAGCGTTGGACAGGATAACTATGGCTACACCTTC,CSVGQDNYGYTF
TRBV11-2,-,-,TRBJ1-1,TGTGCCAGCAGCACACGACGGGACGCGGGCACTGAAGCTTTCTTT,CASSTRRDAGTEAFF
TRBV20-1,-,TRBD1,TRBJ2-3,TGCAGTGCTAGGACCGGGACAGCGCAGTATTTT,CSARTGTAQYF
TRBV27,once,-,TRBJ1-1,TGTGCCAGCATCCCTTCCGGGAGCACTGAAGCTTTCTTT,CASIPSGSTEAFF
TRBV5-5,-,TRBD1,TRBJ1-1,TGTGCCAGCAGCTTGACAGGGGCGAAAGCTTTCTTT,CASSLTGAKAFF
TRBV14,few,-,TRBJ2-6,TGTGCCAGCAGCTTACTCAGGGTTGGGGCCAACGTCCTGACTTTC,CASSLLRVGANVLTF
TRBV6-5,-,TRBD1,TRBJ2-7,TGTGCCAGCAGCCCGGACAGGGTCCCCGAGCAGTACTTC,CASSPDRVPEQYF